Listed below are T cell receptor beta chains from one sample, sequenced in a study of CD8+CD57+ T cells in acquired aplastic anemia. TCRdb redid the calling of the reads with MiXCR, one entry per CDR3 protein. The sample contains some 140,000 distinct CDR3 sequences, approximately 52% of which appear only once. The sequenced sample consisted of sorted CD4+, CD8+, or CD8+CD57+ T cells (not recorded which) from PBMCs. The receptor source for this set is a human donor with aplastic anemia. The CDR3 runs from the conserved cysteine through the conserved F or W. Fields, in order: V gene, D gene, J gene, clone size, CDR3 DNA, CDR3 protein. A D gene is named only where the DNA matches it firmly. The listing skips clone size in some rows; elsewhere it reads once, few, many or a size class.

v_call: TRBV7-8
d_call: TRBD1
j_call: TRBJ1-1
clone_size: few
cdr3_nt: TGTGCCAGCAGCGGACAGGGGGCAAACACTGAAGCTTTCTTT
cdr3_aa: CASSGQGANTEAFF

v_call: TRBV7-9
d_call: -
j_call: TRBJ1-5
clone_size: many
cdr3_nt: TGTGCCAGCAGCTTAGGAGGGGCTGGGGTCATGGCCCAGCATTTT
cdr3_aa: CASSLGGAGVMAQHF

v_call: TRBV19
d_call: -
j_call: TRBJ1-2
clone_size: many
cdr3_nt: TGTGCCAGTAGTTACAGGAATTTTTATGGCTACACCTTC
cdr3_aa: CASSYRNFYGYTF

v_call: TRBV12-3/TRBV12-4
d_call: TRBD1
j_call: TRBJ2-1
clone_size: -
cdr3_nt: TGTGCCAGCAAGAGGGACAGCCGCAATGAGCAGTTCTTC
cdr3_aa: CASKRDSRNEQFF

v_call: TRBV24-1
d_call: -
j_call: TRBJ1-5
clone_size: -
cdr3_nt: TGTGCCACCAGGCAAGGGGATCAGCCCCAGCATTTT
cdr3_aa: CATRQGDQPQHF

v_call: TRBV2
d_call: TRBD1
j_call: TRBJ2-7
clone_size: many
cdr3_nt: TGTGCCAGCAGTGACCCGCCGGGACAGACCTACGAGCAGTACTTC
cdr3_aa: CASSDPPGQTYEQYF

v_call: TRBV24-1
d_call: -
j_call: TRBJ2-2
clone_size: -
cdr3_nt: TGTGCCACCAGTGACCCCGGGGAGCTGTTTTTT
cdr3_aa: CATSDPGELFF

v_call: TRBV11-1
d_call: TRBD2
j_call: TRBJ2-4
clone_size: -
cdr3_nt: TGTGCCAGCAGCTTATGGACTAGCTCCAAAAACATTCAGTACTTC
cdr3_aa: CASSLWTSSKNIQYF

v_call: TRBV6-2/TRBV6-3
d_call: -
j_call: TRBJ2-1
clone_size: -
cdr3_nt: TGTGCCAGCAGTTACCTCCTAGCGCGCCCCGAGAATGAGCAGTTCTTC
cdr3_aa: CASSYLLARPENEQFF

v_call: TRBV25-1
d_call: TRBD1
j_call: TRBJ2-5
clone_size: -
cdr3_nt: TGTGCCAGCAGTGGGGACAGGGAGCAAGAGACCCAGTACTTC
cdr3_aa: CASSGDREQETQYF

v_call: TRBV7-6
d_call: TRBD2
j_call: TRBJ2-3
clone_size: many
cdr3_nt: TGTGCCAGCAGCTTAGCTGGCGGGGGGTCAGATACGCAGTATTTT
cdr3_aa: CASSLAGGGSDTQYF

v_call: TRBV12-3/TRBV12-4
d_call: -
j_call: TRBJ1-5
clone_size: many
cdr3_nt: TGTGCCAGCAGTCTAATTCACAGGGCCAATCAGCCCCAGCATTTT
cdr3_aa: CASSLIHRANQPQHF

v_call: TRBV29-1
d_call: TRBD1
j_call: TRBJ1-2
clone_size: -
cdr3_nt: TGCAGCGTTGAAGACGATCAGGGGGCCCTTGGCTACACCTTC
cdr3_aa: CSVEDDQGALGYTF

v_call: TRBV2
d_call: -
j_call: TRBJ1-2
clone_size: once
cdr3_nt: TGTGCCAGCAGTGAAGGGCTGGGGGTGAACTATGGCTACACCTTC
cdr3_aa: CASSEGLGVNYGYTF

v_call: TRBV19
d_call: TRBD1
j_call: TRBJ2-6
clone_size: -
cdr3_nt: TGTGCCAGTAGTATGTACGGACAGGGGTTGTTTGGGGCCAACGTCCTGACTTTC
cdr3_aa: CASSMYGQGLFGANVLTF

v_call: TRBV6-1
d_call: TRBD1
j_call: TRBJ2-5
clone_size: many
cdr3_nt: TGTGCCAGCAGTACACCCGAGGGGGCTAGGGGGTTGGAAGAGACCCAGTACTTC
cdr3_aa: CASSTPEGARGLEETQYF